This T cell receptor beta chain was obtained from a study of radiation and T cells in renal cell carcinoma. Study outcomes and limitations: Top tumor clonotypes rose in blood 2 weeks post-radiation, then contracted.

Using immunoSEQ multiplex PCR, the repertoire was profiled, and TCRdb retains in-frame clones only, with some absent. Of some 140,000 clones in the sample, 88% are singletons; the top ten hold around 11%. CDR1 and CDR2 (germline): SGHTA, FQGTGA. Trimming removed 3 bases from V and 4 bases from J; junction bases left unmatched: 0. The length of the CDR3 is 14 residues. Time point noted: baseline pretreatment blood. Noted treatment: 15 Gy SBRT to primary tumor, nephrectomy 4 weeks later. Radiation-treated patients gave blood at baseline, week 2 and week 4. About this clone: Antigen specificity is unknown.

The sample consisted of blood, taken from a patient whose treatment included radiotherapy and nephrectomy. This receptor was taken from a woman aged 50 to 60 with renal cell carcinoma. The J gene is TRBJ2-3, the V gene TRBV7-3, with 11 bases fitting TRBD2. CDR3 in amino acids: CASSFSGGADTQYF. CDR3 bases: TGTGCCAGCAGCTTTAGCGGGGGGGCAGATACGCAGTATTTT.